The 4 T cell receptor beta chains below come from one sample, sequenced in a study of T cell responses to AZD1222 COVID-19 vaccine. TCRdb's copy holds only in-frame clones and misses some; the assay was immunoSEQ multiplex PCR. The sample includes over 130,000 clones, roughly 94% seen only once; the top ten take 1.3%. The sample here was peripheral blood, taken on day 0 of AZD1222 vaccination. Receptor source: an adult in good health.

The rearrangement links TRBV19 to TRBJ2-2, with 9 bases aligning to TRBD2. Per germline, CDR1 LNHDA and CDR2 SQIVND (reference sequence). The CDR3 covers 15 residues. The V gene end was trimmed by 7 bases and the J gene end by 2 bases; junction bases not matched to a gene: 5. CDR3 bases: TGTGCCAGTACGATGACTAGCGGCAACACCGGGGAGCTGTTTTTT. It encodes CASTMTSGNTGELFF. Complete variable domain (other parts from reference TRBV19 and TRBJ2-2): DGGITQSPKYLFRKEGQNVTLSCEQNLNHDAMYWYRQDPGQGLRLIYYSQIVNDFQKGDIAEGYSVSREKKESFPLTVTSAQKNPTAFYLCASTMTSGNTGELFFGEGSRLTVL.

The rearrangement joins TRBV5-5 to TRBJ1-1; D is ambiguous. The V and J ends lost 5 bases and 5 bases respectively, with 13 bases between them. CDR3 length: 13 amino acids. Germline CDR1 reads SGHKS; CDR2 reads YYEKEE (reference sequence). The CDR3 nucleotides read TGTGCCAGCAGTTGGGGTCCGGGTACTGAAGCTTTCTTT. Protein: CASSWGPGTEAFF.

The V gene is TRBV30, the J gene TRBJ2-1; D might be TRBD1 or TRBD2, each matching 5 bases. Germline V lookup: CDR1 GTSNPN, CDR2 SVGIG (reference sequence). Trimming left V 3 bases short and J 2 bases short, with 17 bases between. The CDR3 is 16 amino acids. As DNA, the CDR3 is TGTGCCTGGAGGTCCCCGAGGGGTTCCACCTACAATGAGCAGTTCTTC. Its translation: CAWRSPRGSTYNEQFF. The whole variable domain, filled in from reference TRBV30 and TRBJ2-1, reads SQTIHQWPATLVQPVGSPLSLECTVEGTSNPNLYWYRQAAGRGLQLLFYSVGIGQISSEVPQNLSASRPQDRQFILSSKKLLLSDSGFYLCAWRSPRGSTYNEQFFGPGTRLTVL.

The DNA of the CDR3 is TGTGCCAGCGGGGGGTGGCGGACTCACTATGGCTACACCTTC. Translating gives CASGGWRTHYGYTF. This chain links TRBV6-5 with TRBJ1-2; possible D gene TRBD1, 5 bases. This CDR3 has 14 amino acids. V lost 8 bases and J lost 3, with 16 bases in between. Germline assignment: CDR1 MNHEY and CDR2 SVGAGI.